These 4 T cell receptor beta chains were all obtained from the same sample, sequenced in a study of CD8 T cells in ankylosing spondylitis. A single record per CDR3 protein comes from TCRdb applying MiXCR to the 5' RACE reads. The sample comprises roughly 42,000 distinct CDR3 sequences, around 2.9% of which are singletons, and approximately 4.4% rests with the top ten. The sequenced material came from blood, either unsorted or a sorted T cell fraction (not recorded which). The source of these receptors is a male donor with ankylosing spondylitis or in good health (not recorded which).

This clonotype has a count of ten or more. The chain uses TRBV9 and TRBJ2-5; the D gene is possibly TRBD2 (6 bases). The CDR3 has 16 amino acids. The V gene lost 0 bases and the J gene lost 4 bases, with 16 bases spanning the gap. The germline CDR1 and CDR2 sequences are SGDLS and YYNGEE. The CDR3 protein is CASSVVLGSGAETQYF. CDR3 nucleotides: TGTGCCAGCAGCGTAGTTCTCGGGAGTGGGGCAGAGACCCAGTACTTC.

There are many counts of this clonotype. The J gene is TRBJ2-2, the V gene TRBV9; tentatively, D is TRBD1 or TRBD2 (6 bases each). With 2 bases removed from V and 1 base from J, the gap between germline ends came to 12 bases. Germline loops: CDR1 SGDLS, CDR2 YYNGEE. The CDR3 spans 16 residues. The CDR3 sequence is CASSVRGAMNTGELFF. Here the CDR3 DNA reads TGTGCCAGCAGCGTGAGGGGGGCCATGAACACCGGGGAGCTGTTTTTT.

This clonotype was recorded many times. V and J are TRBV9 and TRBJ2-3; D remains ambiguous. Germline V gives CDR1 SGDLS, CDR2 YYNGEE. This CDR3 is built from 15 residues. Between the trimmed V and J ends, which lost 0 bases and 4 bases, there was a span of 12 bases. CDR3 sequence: CASSVGGSIADTQYF. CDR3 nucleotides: TGTGCCAGCAGCGTAGGAGGTAGCATCGCAGATACGCAGTATTTT.

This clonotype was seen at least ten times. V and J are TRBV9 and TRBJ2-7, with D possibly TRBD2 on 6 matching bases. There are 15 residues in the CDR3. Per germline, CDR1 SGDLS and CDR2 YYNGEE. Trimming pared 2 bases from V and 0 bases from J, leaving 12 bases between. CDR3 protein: CASSVGTGTSYEQYF. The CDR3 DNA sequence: TGTGCCAGCAGCGTCGGGACTGGAACCTCCTACGAGCAGTACTTC.